The TCR beta chain under discussion was sequenced for a study of T cells after yellow fever vaccination. Study-wide background: Low-cell-number fractions were prepared with SMART-Seq v4 Ultra Low Input.

The CDR3 extends over 16 amino acids. Trimming took 3 bases from V and 4 from J, leaving 16 bases between them. This clonotype has a count of ten or more. TCRdb used MiXCR to reprocess the 5' RACE reads, holding one entry per CDR3 protein. The sample has some 390,000 distinct CDR3 sequences; about 6% are singletons. The V gene is TRBV12-3 or TRBV12-4, the J gene TRBJ1-3, with D perhaps TRBD1 (6 bases). The sequence was collected from a man aged 25-45 years who received the YFV17D yellow fever vaccine. The source material was PBMCs, sampled 5 days after the yellow fever booster vaccination. CDR3 DNA sequence: TGTGCCAGCAGTTTGGGGGGCGTCCCAGGCGGAAACACCATATATTTT. Its translation: CASSLGGVPGGNTIYF.